These T cell receptor beta chains were read from a single sample in a study of shared clonotypes between healthy human individuals. Sequencing used immunoSEQ multiplex PCR; TCRdb keeps in-frame clones, though not all of them. The repertoire consists of about 2.1 million clones, with about 92% occurring once and the leading ten covering over 1.5%. Material: naive CD8+ T cells from PBMCs. The source is a man between 18 and 29 years old in good health. Some clones in this sample may be carry-over from other donors' samples. Each CDR3 is given with its conserved first and last residue. D genes are given only for firm matches. Only part of the rows carry a size: once, few, many, or a class if the clone is expanded.

11,TRBV19,TRBJ1-1,NA,few,CASKTGPEAFF,TGTGCCAGTAAGACAGGACCAGAAGCTTTCTTT
14,TRBV28,TRBJ1-2,TRBD1,NA,CASSLMDRNYGYTF,TGTGCCAGCAGTTTAATGGACAGGAACTATGGCTACACCTTC
18,TRBV28,TRBJ2-2,TRBD2,once,CASSPTHGLAANTGELFF,TGTGCCAGCAGCCCCACTCACGGACTAGCGGCGAACACCGGGGAGCTGTTTTTT
12,TRBV7-9,TRBJ2-1,NA,NA,CASSFSNNEQFF,TGTGCCAGCAGCTTCTCAAACAATGAGCAGTTCTTC
14,TRBV7-9,TRBJ2-7,TRBD1,NA,CASSQTGGEYEQYF,TGTGCCAGCAGCCAGACAGGGGGCGAATACGAGCAGTACTTC
15,TRBV5-4,TRBJ2-3,TRBD2,NA,CASSLVAGATDTQYF,TGTGCCAGCAGCTTGGTCGCGGGAGCGACAGATACGCAGTATTTT
14,TRBV7-9,TRBJ2-1,NA,NA,CASSLVGSPNEQFF,TGTGCCAGCAGCTTAGTAGGGAGCCCGAATGAGCAGTTCTTC
15,TRBV5-1,TRBJ1-1,NA,once,CASSWGGAVNTEAFF,TGCGCCAGCAGCTGGGGAGGGGCTGTGAACACTGAAGCTTTCTTT
12,TRBV7-9,TRBJ2-3,NA,NA,CASSRSSDTQYF,TGTGCCAGCAGCCGTAGTTCAGATACGCAGTATTTT
15,TRBV7-9,TRBJ2-1,TRBD2,NA,CASSPSGSSYNEQFF,TGTGCCAGCAGCCCCAGCGGGAGCTCCTACAATGAGCAGTTCTTC
14,TRBV29-1,TRBJ1-1,NA,NA,CSVGGAPRDTEAFF,TGCAGCGTTGGAGGCGCCCCTAGGGACACTGAAGCTTTCTTT
19,TRBV10-3,TRBJ2-1,TRBD2,NA,CAISPRTSGRIRSYNEQFF,TGTGCCATCAGCCCACGGACTAGCGGGCGCATTCGCTCCTACAATGAGCAGTTCTTC
13,TRBV7-6,TRBJ2-1,NA,NA,CASSLTPPSEQFF,TGTGCCAGCAGCTTAACTCCGCCTTCTGAGCAGTTCTTC
16,TRBV5-1,TRBJ2-3,TRBD1,NA,CASSLQGQGARDTQYF,TGCGCCAGCAGCTTGCAGGGACAGGGGGCCAGAGATACGCAGTATTTT
17,TRBV7-2,TRBJ2-5,NA,NA,CASSLASPGQYQETQYF,TGTGCCAGCAGCTTAGCGTCTCCAGGCCAATACCAAGAGACCCAGTACTTC
15,TRBV27,TRBJ2-7,NA,NA,CASSPHPGLDYEQYF,TGTGCCAGCAGTCCCCATCCGGGGCTCGACTACGAGCAGTACTTC
14,TRBV27,TRBJ2-7,TRBD1,NA,CASQAGTGNYEQYF,TGTGCCAGCCAGGCCGGGACAGGGAACTACGAGCAGTACTTC
12,TRBV29-1,TRBJ1-1,NA,NA,CSVAGGGGEAFF,TGCAGCGTCGCGGGAGGGGGGGGTGAAGCTTTCTTT
11,TRBV7-9,TRBJ2-5,NA,NA,CASSFNETQYF,TGTGCCAGCAGCTTTAACGAGACCCAGTACTTC
15,TRBV19,TRBJ2-4,NA,NA,CASSNPPRSKNIQYF,TGTGCCAGTAGTAACCCCCCGAGGTCCAAAAACATTCAGTACTTC
14,TRBV7-8,TRBJ2-7,NA,NA,CASSLNHSPYEQYF,TGTGCCAGCAGCTTAAACCACAGTCCCTACGAGCAGTACTTC
18,TRBV10-3,TRBJ2-1,NA,NA,CAISATESGTETYNEQFF,TGTGCCATCAGTGCAACGGAGTCCGGGACTGAGACCTACAATGAGCAGTTCTTC
16,TRBV6-1,TRBJ2-1,TRBD2,NA,CASSDGTSGVGNEQFF,TGTGCCAGCAGTGATGGGACTAGCGGGGTGGGGAATGAGCAGTTCTTC
15,TRBV27,TRBJ2-2,TRBD2,NA,CASSLLAGGTGELFF,TGTGCCAGCAGTTTGCTAGCGGGAGGGACCGGGGAGCTGTTTTTT
12,TRBV29-1,TRBJ2-7,NA,NA,CSVVSGKYEQYF,TGCAGCGTTGTTAGCGGAAAGTACGAGCAGTACTTC
17,TRBV27,TRBJ2-1,TRBD2,once,CASSPLGLAGVYNEQFF,TGTGCCAGCAGTCCCCTCGGGCTAGCGGGAGTATACAATGAGCAGTTCTTC
16,TRBV19,TRBJ2-7,NA,NA,CASSIALTGTYLEQYF,TGTGCCAGTAGTATAGCCCTTACCGGGACGTACCTAGAGCAGTACTTC
11,TRBV5-1,TRBJ1-3,NA,NA,CASQAGNTIYF,TGCGCCAGCCAGGCGGGAAACACCATATATTTT
15,TRBV7-9,TRBJ2-7,TRBD1,few,CASSTGDRASYEQYF,TGTGCCAGCAGCACCGGGGACAGAGCCTCCTACGAGCAGTACTTC
16,TRBV5-6,TRBJ1-3,NA,NA,CASSLGFRSSGNTIYF,TGTGCCAGCAGCCTGGGGTTTCGGAGCTCTGGAAACACCATATATTTT
15,TRBV28,TRBJ1-4,TRBD1,NA,CASSARTGLREKLFF,TGTGCCAGCAGTGCCCGGACAGGGTTACGTGAAAAACTGTTTTTT
15,TRBV6-1,TRBJ2-5,TRBD1,NA,CASSWTGRRQETQYF,TGTGCCAGCTCCTGGACAGGCCGCCGACAAGAGACCCAGTACTTC
14,TRBV9,TRBJ2-7,NA,once,CASSPKPLGYEQYF,TGTGCCAGCAGCCCAAAACCTTTGGGGTACGAGCAGTACTTC
13,TRBV28,TRBJ1-1,NA,NA,CASSVTMNTEAFF,TGTGCCAGCAGTGTAACTATGAACACTGAAGCTTTCTTT
14,TRBV28,TRBJ2-7,TRBD1,once,CASSRQGTVAEQYF,TGTGCCAGCAGTCGACAGGGAACGGTAGCCGAGCAGTACTTC
15,TRBV5-4,TRBJ2-2,NA,NA,CASSLGGSHTGELFF,TGTGCCAGCAGCTTGGGTGGGTCCCACACCGGGGAGCTGTTTTTT